This T cell receptor beta chain was obtained from a study of human T cells and chemical hapten exposure. Findings and caveats of the study: PT1 expanded TCR numbers rose with patch test score. Relative to controls, expanded TCRs formed significantly more large CDR3 similarity clusters.

TCRdb re-derived calls from the RACE reads in MiXCR, one entry per CDR3 protein. The sample records 120,000 or so distinct CDR3 sequences, around 10% being singletons. In the case of this clonotype: Its matching antigen is unknown.

J lost 7 bases, V lost 1 base, and 5 bases had no gene match. The CDR3 has 15 residues. Looked up from germline, CDR1 is LGHNA and CDR2 is YNFKEQ. The time point: patch test 3, about 24 weeks after DPC sensitization. Documented treatment: therapeutic diphenylcyclopropenone sensitization with weekly scalp DPC. J is TRBJ2-1 and V is TRBV4-2; 9 bases agree with TRBD2. The source is a woman between 50 and 59 years old with alopecia areata. Some clones in this sample may be carry-over from other donors' samples. The material sequenced was whole blood, taken in connection with sensitization to the hapten diphenylcyclopropenone (DPC). The CDR3 loop is CASSQALAGVNEQFF. DNA of the CDR3: TGTGCCAGCAGCCAAGCCTTAGCGGGAGTTAATGAGCAGTTCTTC.